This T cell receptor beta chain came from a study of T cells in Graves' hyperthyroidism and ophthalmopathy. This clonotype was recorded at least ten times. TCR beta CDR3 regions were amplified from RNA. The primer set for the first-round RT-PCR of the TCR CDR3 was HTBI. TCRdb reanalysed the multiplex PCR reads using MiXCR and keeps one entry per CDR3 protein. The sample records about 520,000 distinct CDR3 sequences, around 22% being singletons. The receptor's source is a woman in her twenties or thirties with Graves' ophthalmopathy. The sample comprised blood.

The CDR3 DNA is TGTGCCAGCAGCTTAGGATTGTCCCAGACCCAGTACTTC. Translated, it gives CASSLGLSQTQYF. The chain employs TRBV7-8 and TRBJ2-5; D unclear. The CDR3 runs to 13 residues. Germline lookup yields CDR1 SGHVS and CDR2 FQNEAQ. Trimming left V 1 base short and J 6 bases short, with 9 bases between. The whole variable domain, remainder taken from reference TRBV7-8 and TRBJ2-5, is GAGVSQSPRYKVAKRGQDVALRCDPISGHVSLFWYQQALGQGPEFLTYFQNEAQLDKSGLPSDRFFAERPEGSVSTLKIQRTQQEDSAVYLCASSLGLSQTQYFGPGTRLLVL.